The 12 T cell receptor beta chains below all came from one sample that was sequenced in a study of blood T cells in healthy people across ages. It was with a sample-barcoded 5' primer and a J-beta primer mix that a second PCR of about 6 to 12 cycles was run. TCRdb called the 5' RACE reads again in MiXCR, with one record for every CDR3 protein. This table holds around 1,800,000 distinct CDR3 sequences, roughly two fifths found once. Specimen: blood. The receptors here all came from a human donor in good health.

The chain links TRBV12-3 or TRBV12-4 to TRBJ1-4, with TRBD1 matching 9 bases. The CDR3 has 14 amino acids. With 6 bases clipped from V and 8 bases from J, the junction kept 7 bases outside the gene matches. CDR3 nucleotides: TGTGCCAGCAGAGGGACAGGGCTTTCCGAAAAACTGTTTTTT. This sequence encodes CASRGTGLSEKLFF.

This clonotype was counted only a few times. The rearrangement joins TRBV9 to TRBJ2-7, with D maybe TRBD1 (5 bases). Germline V gene sequence: CDR1 SGDLS, CDR2 YYNGEE. CDR3 length equals 15 residues. Trimming removed 0 bases at V and 3 bases at J, with 13 bases between. The CDR3 DNA is TGTGCCAGCAGCGTAGGAGGACAACAAATCTACGAGCAGTACTTC. Amino acids: CASSVGGQQIYEQYF.

Of note for this clonotype: No conserved phenylalanine or tryptophan ends this CDR3, so it is likely a read error. The rearrangement joins TRBV6-6 to TRBJ1-1; 7 positions agree with TRBD1. Germline CDR1 and CDR2: MNHNY and SVGAGI (reference sequence). The V gene end was trimmed by 4 bases and the J gene end by 7 bases; junction bases not matched to a gene: 6. The CDR3 is 13 amino acids. The DNA of the CDR3 is TGTGCCAGCAGTTTCACAGGGGACTTTGAAGCTTTCTTG. Translation gives CASSFTGDFEAFL.

This CDR3 reads CASGLVTGARDQPQHF. The CDR3, as DNA: TGTGCTAGTGGTTTGGTAACCGGGGCGCGGGATCAGCCCCAGCATTTT. This rearrangement joins TRBV12-5 to TRBJ1-5, with a tentative D call TRBD1 (5 bases). The V and J ends lost 0 bases and 5 bases respectively, with 14 bases between them. Germline V gene sequence: CDR1 LGHNT, CDR2 FRNRAP. The CDR3 consists of 16 residues.

As concerns this clonotype: One junction end disagrees with the germline gene, perhaps due to a read error. The V call is TRBV5-1, the J call TRBJ2-4; D gene uncertain. Near its end, the DNA agrees better with TRBJ2-7, so the J call may be wrong. Germline V gene lookup returns CDR1 SGHRS and CDR2 YFSETQ. This CDR3 is built from 15 residues. The CDR3 sequence is CASSLVGVPSHEQYF. CDR3 DNA sequence: TGCGCCAGCAGCTTGGTTGGAGTCCCCTCCCACGAGCAGTACTTC.

This chain joins TRBV5-5 and TRBJ2-5; D tentatively reads TRBD1 or TRBD2 (6 bases each). The CDR3 has 16 amino acids. V was shortened by 2 bases and J by 5 bases, with 19 bases between the two germline ends. CDR1 SGHKS and CDR2 YYEKEE come from the germline V gene (reference sequence). The CDR3 bases are TGTGCCAGCAGCTTTTTCGAGGGGGGACTGGGGGAGACCCAGTACTTC. Amino acid sequence: CASSFFEGGLGETQYF.

The J gene is TRBJ2-1, the V gene TRBV5-1; D is tentatively TRBD1 or TRBD2 (5 bases each). The CDR3 consists of 14 residues. Germline loops: CDR1 SGHRS, CDR2 YFSETQ. V shed 2 bases and J shed 7 bases, with 13 bases lying between them. The DNA of the CDR3 is TGCGCCAGCAGCTTCACGGGACCCTCGAATGAGCAGTTCTTC. Its protein product is CASSFTGPSNEQFF.

The V call is TRBV6-1, the J call TRBJ2-1; TRBD2 agrees at 11 bases. From germline, CDR1 is MNHNS and CDR2 SASEGT. Trimming at V came to 10 bases and at J to 3 bases, leaving 5 bases not matched to a gene. The CDR3 covers 14 residues. Here the CDR3 reads CANSGTSGYNEQFF. In DNA, the CDR3 is TGTGCCAACTCCGGGACTAGCGGCTACAATGAGCAGTTCTTC.

This clonotype appeared many times. The J gene is TRBJ2-7, the V gene TRBV6-5, with 10 bases identical to TRBD1. CDR1 and CDR2 (germline): MNHEY, SVGAGI. V was pared by 7 bases and J by 4 bases, with 4 bases of the junction left unmatched. This CDR3 has 13 residues. The CDR3, as DNA: TGTGCCAGCACCCGGGACAGGGGATACGAGCAGTACTTC. Its translation is CASTRDRGYEQYF.

As DNA, the CDR3 is TGTGCCAGCAGCTTAGTTTTAGGCGGACCCACAGATACGCAGTATTTT. This encodes CASSLVLGGPTDTQYF. The chain employs TRBV7-8 and TRBJ2-3; D gene ambiguous. The CDR3 loop spans 16 amino acids. Per germline, CDR1 SGHVS and CDR2 FQNEAQ. With 1 base removed from V and 2 bases from J, the gap between germline ends came to 13 bases.

The chain recombines TRBV4-3 with TRBJ1-2, with D maybe TRBD1 (5 bases). CDR1 and CDR2 from the germline V gene are LGHNA and YSLEER. The V and J ends lost 1 base and 3 bases respectively, with 12 bases between them. This CDR3 spans 15 amino acids. This chain's CDR3 is CASSQAPGRDYGYTF. CDR3 DNA sequence: TGCGCCAGCAGCCAAGCGCCGGGCAGGGACTATGGCTACACCTTC.

The chain combines TRBV6-2 or TRBV6-3 with TRBJ1-5, with D unclear. Germline CDR1 MNHEY, CDR2 SVGEGT. CDR3 size: 12 residues. V lost 8 bases to trimming and J lost 6 bases, with 11 bases between them. CDR3 sequence: CASAERAQPQHF. In nucleotides, the CDR3 is TGTGCCAGCGCGGAGAGGGCTCAGCCCCAGCATTTT.